Listed below are T cell receptor beta chains from one sample, sequenced in a study of T cells in Graves' hyperthyroidism and ophthalmopathy. Using its own MiXCR run on the multiplex PCR reads, TCRdb lists one record per CDR3 protein. The data show roughly 580,000 distinct CDR3 sequences, roughly 13% seen once. Material: blood. The receptors stem from a woman in her twenties or thirties with Graves' hyperthyroidism that later progressed to Graves' ophthalmopathy. The CDR3 runs from the conserved cysteine through the conserved F or W. D genes are given only for firm matches. Clone size appears in some rows only: once, few, many, or a class for an expanded clone.

d_call j_call v_call clone_size cdr3_aa cdr3_nt
TRBD2 TRBJ2-1 TRBV20-1 many CSARDMYGLADSSYNEQFF TGCAGTGCTAGAGATATGTACGGACTAGCGGATAGCTCCTACAATGAGCAGTTCTTC
NA TRBJ2-2 TRBV7-3 few CASSLYDVGVNTGELFF TGTGCCAGCAGCTTATATGACGTGGGAGTGAACACCGGGGAGCTGTTTTTT
TRBD1 TRBJ1-4 TRBV3-1 many CASSPDRGGNEKLFF TGTGCCAGCAGCCCAGACAGGGGAGGGAATGAAAAACTGTTTTTT
TRBD2 TRBJ2-1 TRBV5-1 once CASSLDSGRAHEQFF TGCGCCAGCAGCTTGGATAGCGGGAGGGCCCATGAGCAGTTCTTC
NA TRBJ1-5 TRBV2 many CASQTTGQPQHF TGTGCCAGCCAAACGACGGGTCAGCCCCAGCATTTT
TRBD2 TRBJ2-1 TRBV9 NA CASSVAPGLAGGNRYNEQFF TGTGCCAGCAGCGTAGCTCCGGGACTAGCGGGAGGCAACCGCTACAATGAGCAGTTCTTC
NA TRBJ1-5 TRBV15 few CATSRGQGGNQPQHF TGTGCCACCAGCAGAGGGCAGGGAGGCAATCAGCCCCAGCATTTT
NA TRBJ1-3 TRBV29-1 few CSAVGVSAGNTIYF TGCAGCGCCGTAGGGGTATCAGCTGGAAACACCATATATTTT
NA TRBJ2-3 TRBV29-1 many CSKDPDTQYF TGCAGCAAGGACCCAGATACGCAGTATTTT
TRBD1 TRBJ1-5 TRBV20-1 many CSAEDRNQPQHF TGCAGTGCAGAGGACAGGAATCAGCCCCAGCATTTT
NA TRBJ1-6 TRBV10-3 NA CAISDSQGGNSPLHF TGTGCCATCAGTGACAGTCAAGGGGGTAATTCACCCCTCCACTTT
TRBD2 TRBJ2-1 TRBV4-1 many CATRTAGSVNEQFF TGCGCCACACGTACAGCGGGAAGTGTCAATGAGCAGTTCTTC
TRBD1 TRBJ1-1 TRBV30 NA CAWSRLGQGGSTEAFF TGTGCCTGGAGTAGACTAGGACAGGGAGGTAGCACTGAAGCTTTCTTT
TRBD2 TRBJ2-1 TRBV9 many CASSTVGTSGSSHNEQFF TGTGCCAGCAGCACCGTAGGGACTAGCGGGAGCTCCCACAATGAGCAGTTCTTC
NA TRBJ2-1 TRBV28 many CASLKYNEQFF TGTGCCAGCTTGAAATACAATGAGCAGTTCTTC
NA TRBJ2-3 TRBV28 many CASSLLGSADTQYF TGTGCCAGCAGTTTACTGGGGTCGGCAGATACGCAGTATTTT
TRBD1 TRBJ2-7 TRBV19 NA CASSIDRDRDEQYF TGTGCCAGTAGTATAGATCGGGACAGGGACGAGCAGTACTTC